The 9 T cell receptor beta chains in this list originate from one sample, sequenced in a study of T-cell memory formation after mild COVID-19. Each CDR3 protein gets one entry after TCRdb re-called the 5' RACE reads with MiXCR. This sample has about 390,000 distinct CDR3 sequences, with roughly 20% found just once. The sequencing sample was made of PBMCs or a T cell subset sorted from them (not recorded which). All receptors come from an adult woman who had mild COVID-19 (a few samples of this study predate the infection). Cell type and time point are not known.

The CDR3 sequence: CASSFGQTYGYTF. The CDR3 DNA reads as TGTGCCAGCAGTTTCGGACAGACCTATGGCTACACCTTC. J is TRBJ1-2 and V is TRBV12-3 or TRBV12-4, with D possibly matching TRBD1 (6 bases). The CDR3 totals 13 residues. Trimming pared 3 bases from V and 4 bases from J, leaving 9 bases between.

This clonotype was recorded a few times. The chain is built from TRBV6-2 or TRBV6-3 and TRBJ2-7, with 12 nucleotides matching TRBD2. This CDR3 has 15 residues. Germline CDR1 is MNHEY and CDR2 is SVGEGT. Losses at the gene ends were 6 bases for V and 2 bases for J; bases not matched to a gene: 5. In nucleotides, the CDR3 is TGTGCCAGCAGGACGACTAGCGGGAGTCCCTACGAGCAGTACTTC. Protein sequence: CASRTTSGSPYEQYF.

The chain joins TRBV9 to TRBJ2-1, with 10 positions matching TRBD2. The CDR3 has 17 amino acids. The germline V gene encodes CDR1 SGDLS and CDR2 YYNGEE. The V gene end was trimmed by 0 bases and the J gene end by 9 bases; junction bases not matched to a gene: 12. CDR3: CASSVGSSGGAMGEQFF. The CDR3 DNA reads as TGTGCCAGCAGCGTAGGGTCCAGCGGGGGGGCTATGGGTGAGCAGTTCTTC.

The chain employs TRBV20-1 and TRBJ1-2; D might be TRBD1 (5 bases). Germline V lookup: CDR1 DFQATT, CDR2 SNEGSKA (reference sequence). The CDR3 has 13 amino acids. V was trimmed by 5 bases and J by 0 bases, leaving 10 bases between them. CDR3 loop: CSAPDSSNYGYTF. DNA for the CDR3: TGCAGTGCTCCCGACAGTTCTAACTATGGCTACACCTTC.

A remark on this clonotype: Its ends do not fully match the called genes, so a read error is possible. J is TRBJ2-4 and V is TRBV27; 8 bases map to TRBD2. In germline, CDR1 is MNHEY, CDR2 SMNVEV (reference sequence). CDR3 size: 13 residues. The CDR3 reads CASSSLGGTSPRF. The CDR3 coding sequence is TGTGCCAGCAGTTCGTTGGGGGGGACTAGTCCACGCTTC.

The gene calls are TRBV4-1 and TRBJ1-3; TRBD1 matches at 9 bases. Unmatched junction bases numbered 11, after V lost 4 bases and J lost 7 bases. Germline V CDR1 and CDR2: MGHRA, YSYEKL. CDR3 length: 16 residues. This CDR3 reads CASSRTRDRERNTIYF. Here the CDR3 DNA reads TGCGCCAGCAGCCGGACTAGGGACAGGGAGAGGAACACCATATATTTT.

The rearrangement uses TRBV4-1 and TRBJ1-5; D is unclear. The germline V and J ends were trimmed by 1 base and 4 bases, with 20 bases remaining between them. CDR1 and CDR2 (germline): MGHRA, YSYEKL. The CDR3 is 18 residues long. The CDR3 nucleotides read TGCGCCAGCAGCCAAGTATTGGGCAGCCCTTTCTGGAATCAGCCCCAGCATTTT. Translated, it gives CASSQVLGSPFWNQPQHF.

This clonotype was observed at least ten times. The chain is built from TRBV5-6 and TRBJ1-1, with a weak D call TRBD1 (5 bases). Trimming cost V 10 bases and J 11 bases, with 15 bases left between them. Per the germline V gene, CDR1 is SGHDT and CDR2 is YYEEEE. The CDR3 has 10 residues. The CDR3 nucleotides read TGTGCCTCCCGGGGCTTGAGGGCTTTCTTT. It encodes CASRGLRAFF.

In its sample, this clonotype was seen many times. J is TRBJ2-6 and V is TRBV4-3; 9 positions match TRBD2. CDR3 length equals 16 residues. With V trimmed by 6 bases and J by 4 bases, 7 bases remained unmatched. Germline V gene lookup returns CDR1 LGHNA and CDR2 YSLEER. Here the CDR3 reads CASSQQRGAGANVLTF. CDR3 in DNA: TGCGCCAGCAGTCAGCAGCGGGGGGCCGGGGCCAACGTCCTGACTTTC.